One T cell receptor (beta chain) is described in this entry. What it binds is not known. The tumor samples were collected prior to definitive surgery or chemotherapy. This CDR3 comprises 12 residues. This specimen belongs to a study of high-grade serous ovarian cancer treatment subgroups. For the study at large: Samples averaged 14,192 reads and around 7,600 unique TCR beta rearrangements. Study-wide results and limits: Different patients shared almost no repertoire; same-patient tumors shared about 0.1 to 0.79. Bulk tumor TCR sequencing gave no spatial information.

Clones were sequenced by immunoSEQ multiplex PCR, and TCRdb holds only the in-frame ones, with some missing. Found here are about 5,800 clones, about 70% of them singletons; the top ten hold roughly 7.1%. The receptor's source is a human donor with high-grade serous ovarian cancer. The chain uses TRBV21-1 and TRBJ2-1; TRBD2, the table's D call, lacks a check against the DNA. TRBV21-1 is labeled a pseudogene. Sequenced: tumor tissue. CDR3 protein: CASSKGTHEQFF. The CDR3 DNA reads TGTGCCAGCAGCAAAGGAACTCATGAGCAGTTCTTC.